This TCR beta chain was identified during a study of response to subunit inactivated influenza vaccine. Germline loops: CDR1 SGHAT, CDR2 FQNNGV. Trimming removed 0 bases from V and 4 bases from J, with 3 bases in between. The CDR3 consists of 12 residues. Study outcomes and limitations: It was suggested by the authors that few new T cells are recruited by each seasonal influenza vaccination.

Only a few counts were recorded for this clonotype. The target antigen is unknown. MiXCR was run by TCRdb on the RT-PCR reads, yielding one entry per CDR3 protein. The repertoire has over 750,000 distinct CDR3 sequences, around 21% of them found once; the top ten carry roughly a tenth. The gene calls are TRBV11-2 and TRBJ1-1, with D hard to call. Source: PBMCs from blood, taken 4 to 6 days after vaccination. The sequence derives from a man aged 45-60 years who received an inactivated influenza vaccine. This CDR3 reads CASSLDITEAFF. As DNA, the CDR3 is TGTGCCAGCAGCTTAGATATCACTGAAGCTTTCTTT.